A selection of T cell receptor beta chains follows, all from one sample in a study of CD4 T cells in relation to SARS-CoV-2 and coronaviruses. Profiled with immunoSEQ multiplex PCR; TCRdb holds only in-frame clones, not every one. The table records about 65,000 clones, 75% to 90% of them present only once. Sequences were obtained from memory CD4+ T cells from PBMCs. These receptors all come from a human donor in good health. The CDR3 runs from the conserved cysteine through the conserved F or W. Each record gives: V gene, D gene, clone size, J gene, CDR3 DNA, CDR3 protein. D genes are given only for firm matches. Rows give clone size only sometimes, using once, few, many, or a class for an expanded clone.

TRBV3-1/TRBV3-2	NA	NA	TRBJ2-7	TGTGCCAGCAGCCAATCAGGGGCCCACGAGCAGTACTTC	CASSQSGAHEQYF
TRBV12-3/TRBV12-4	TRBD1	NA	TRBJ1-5	TGTGCCAGCACCTCAGGGGGCGGTCAGCCCCAGCATTTT	CASTSGGGQPQHF
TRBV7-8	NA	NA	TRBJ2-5	TGTGCCAGCAGCTTAAGGCCGGAAAAAGAGACCCAGTACTTC	CASSLRPEKETQYF
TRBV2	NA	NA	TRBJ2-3	TGTGCCAGCAGCAACACAGATACGCAGTATTTT	CASSNTDTQYF
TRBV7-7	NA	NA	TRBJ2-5	TGTGCCAGCAGTCCTGGCTCAACTGCGGAGACCCAGTACTTC	CASSPGSTAETQYF
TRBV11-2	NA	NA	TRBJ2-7	TGTGCCAGCAGCTTAGAACAGGGTGTCTCCTACGAGCAGTACTTC	CASSLEQGVSYEQYF
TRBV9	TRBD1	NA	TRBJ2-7	TGTGCCAGCAGCGTAGGACAGGGCCCCTACGAGCAGTACTTC	CASSVGQGPYEQYF
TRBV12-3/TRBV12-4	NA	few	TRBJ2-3	TGTGCCAGCAGTTTTTCCGGGATCCAGGCGCAGTATTTT	CASSFSGIQAQYF
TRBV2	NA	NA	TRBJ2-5	TGTGCCAGCAGTGAAGCATTCCAAGAGACCCAGTACTTC	CASSEAFQETQYF
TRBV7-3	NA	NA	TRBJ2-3	TGTGCCAGCAGCCCAAGACCGGGACTCACAGATACGCAGTATTTT	CASSPRPGLTDTQYF
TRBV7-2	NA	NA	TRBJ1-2	TGTGCCAGCAGCTTAGGTGGGGCGGGCTATGGCTACACCTTC	CASSLGGAGYGYTF
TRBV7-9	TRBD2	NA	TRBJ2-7	TGTGCCCAGAGCCCGGGACTAGATTCCTACGAGCAGTACTTC	CAQSPGLDSYEQYF
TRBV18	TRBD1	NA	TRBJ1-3	TGTGCCAGCTCACCAGGACAGGGGGACACTGGAAACACCATATATTTT	CASSPGQGDTGNTIYF
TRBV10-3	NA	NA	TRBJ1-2	TGTGCCATCAGTGAGTACCAGGACAGTAACTATGGCTACACCTTC	CAISEYQDSNYGYTF
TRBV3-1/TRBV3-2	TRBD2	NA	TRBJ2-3	TGTGCCAGCAGCCAAGATGAGCGGGGGGCCACAGATACGCAGTATTTT	CASSQDERGATDTQYF
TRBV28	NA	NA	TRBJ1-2	TGTGCCAGCACCCAGGGCCCTGGCTACACCTTC	CASTQGPGYTF